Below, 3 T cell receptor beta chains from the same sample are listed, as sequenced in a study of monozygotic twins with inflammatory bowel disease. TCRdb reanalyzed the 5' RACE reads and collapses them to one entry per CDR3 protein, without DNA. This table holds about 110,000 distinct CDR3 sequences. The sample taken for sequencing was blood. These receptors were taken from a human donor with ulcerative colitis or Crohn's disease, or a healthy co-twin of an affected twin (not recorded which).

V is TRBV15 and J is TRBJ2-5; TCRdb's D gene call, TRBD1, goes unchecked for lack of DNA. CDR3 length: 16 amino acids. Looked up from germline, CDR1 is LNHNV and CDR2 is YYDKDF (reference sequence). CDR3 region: CATSRVRQGRQETQYF.

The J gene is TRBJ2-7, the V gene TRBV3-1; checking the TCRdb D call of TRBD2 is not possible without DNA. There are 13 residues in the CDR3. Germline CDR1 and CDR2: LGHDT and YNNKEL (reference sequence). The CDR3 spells CASSNRGGYEQYF.

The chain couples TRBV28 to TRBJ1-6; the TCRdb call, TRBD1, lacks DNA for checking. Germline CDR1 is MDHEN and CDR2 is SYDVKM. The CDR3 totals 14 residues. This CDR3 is CASSLRRGPSPLHF.